Each of the 10 T cell receptor beta chains below was sequenced from the same sample in a study of blood T cell repertoires in COVID-19. The assay was immunoSEQ multiplex PCR, and TCRdb's table has in-frame clones only and misses some. The data contain 140,000 to 150,000 clones, about 85% of them singletons. The sequencing sample was made of peripheral blood. The receptors come from a human donor with acute or convalescent COVID-19. The donor label of this sample is uncertain.

V and J are TRBV4-3 and TRBJ1-4; weak D call: TRBD1 (5 bases). The CDR3 has 14 amino acids. Germline V gives CDR1 LGHNA, CDR2 YSLEER. The ends were cut back, 4 bases at V and 4 bases at J, with 10 bases in the middle. The CDR3 bases are TGCGCCAGCAGCCCCGACAGACATAATGAAAAACTGTTTTTT. Its protein is CASSPDRHNEKLFF.

This chain joins TRBV10-1 and TRBJ1-1; weak D call: TRBD1 (5 bases). Germline V gene data show CDR1 as WNHNN and CDR2 as SYGVQD (reference sequence). V was shortened by 7 bases and J by 4 bases, with 10 bases between the two germline ends. The CDR3 is 12 amino acids. The CDR3: CASTSGCTEAFF. CDR3 DNA sequence: TGCGCCAGCACATCAGGGTGCACTGAAGCTTTCTTT.

This sequence joins TRBV28 and TRBJ2-7; 7 nucleotides align to TRBD1. Looked up from germline, CDR1 is MDHEN and CDR2 is SYDVKM. CDR3 length: 14 residues. V dropped 5 bases and J dropped 0; count of bases not matched to a gene: 4. In DNA form, the CDR3 reads TGTGCCAGCAGTAGTAGGGACAGCTCCTACGAGCAGTACTTC. The encoded protein is CASSSRDSSYEQYF. The variable domain in full, completed from reference TRBV28 and TRBJ2-7, reads DVKVTQSSRYLVKRTGEKVFLECVQDMDHENMFWYRQDPGLGLRLIYFSYDVKMKEKGDIPEGYSVSREKKERFSLILESASTNQTSMYLCASSSRDSSYEQYFGPGTRLTVT.

This clone was seen only a few times. V usage is TRBV4-3 and J usage is TRBJ2-1; 8 nucleotides line up with TRBD1. Germline CDR1 is LGHNA and CDR2 is YSLEER. The CDR3 loop spans 17 amino acids. J gave up 6 bases and V 1 base, and 11 bases lay outside the gene matches. This CDR3 is CASSQVGGRGQFNEQFF. The CDR3 nucleotides read TGCGCCAGCAGCCAAGTAGGTGGCAGGGGGCAATTCAATGAGCAGTTCTTC.

The sample holds one count of this clone. The chain carries TRBV19 and TRBJ1-5; TRBD1 aligns across 8 bases. The CDR3 is made up of 17 amino acids. V lost 3 bases to trimming and J lost 6 bases; unmatched junction nucleotides: 13. CDR1 LNHDA and CDR2 SQIVND come from the germline V gene (reference sequence). CDR3 loop: CASSIGGQGATRQPQHF. CDR3 nucleotide sequence: TGTGCCAGTAGTATTGGGGGGCAGGGGGCTACTCGTCAGCCCCAGCATTTT.

This clone is a singleton in its sample. The rearrangement joins TRBV7-9 to TRBJ2-5, with 8 bases matching TRBD2. The germline CDR1 and CDR2 sequences are SEHNR and FQNEAQ (reference sequence). V lost 10 bases, J lost 6 bases, and 13 bases stayed unmatched. This CDR3 spans 14 amino acids. The CDR3 reads CATENRAGGQTQYF. The CDR3 region has the DNA TGTGCCACCGAAAACAGGGCGGGGGGACAGACCCAGTACTTC.

This chain links TRBV29-1 with TRBJ1-4; D is uncertain. Trimming stripped 4 bases from V and 8 bases from J, with 11 bases between. Germline lookup yields CDR1 SQVTM and CDR2 ANQGSEA. The CDR3 runs to 12 residues. CDR3 sequence reads: CSVGQVEEKLFF. The CDR3 DNA follows: TGCAGCGTTGGGCAGGTTGAGGAAAAACTGTTTTTT.

The chain links TRBV9 to TRBJ2-5; TRBD2 is a possible D gene (5 bases). Trimming removed 0 bases from V and 7 bases from J, with 13 bases in between. Germline V lookup: CDR1 SGDLS, CDR2 YYNGEE. The length of the CDR3 is 14 residues. CDR3 sequence: CASSVGSLAGTQYF. DNA for the CDR3: TGTGCCAGCAGCGTAGGGAGCCTAGCAGGGACCCAGTACTTC. The variable domain in full, with the rest retrieved from reference TRBV9 and TRBJ2-5, is DSGVTQTPKHLITATGQRVTLRCSPRSGDLSVYWYQQSLDQGLQFLIQYYNGEERAKGNILERFSAQQFPDLHSELNLSSLELGDSALYFCASSVGSLAGTQYFGPGTRLLVL.

This clone was recorded a few times. The chain uses TRBV18 and TRBJ2-7, with TRBD1 identical over 8 bases. Unmatched junction bases numbered 5, after V lost 4 bases and J lost 3 bases. CDR3 length equals 14 residues. The germline V gene encodes CDR1 KGHSH and CDR2 LQKENI. CDR3 in DNA: TGTGCCAGCTCACTGGGACAGGCCTACTACGAGCAGTACGTC. Protein product: CASSLGQAYYEQYV.

This chain uses TRBV2 with TRBJ1-1; D perhaps matches TRBD1 (6 bases). Looked up from germline, CDR1 is SNHLY and CDR2 is FYNNEI. The CDR3 totals 15 residues. The V end was cut by 6 bases, the J end by 1 base, with 15 bases between. CDR3 protein: CASSDPRGKNTEAFF. In nucleotides, the CDR3 is TGTGCCAGCAGCGACCCCAGGGGTAAGAACACTGAAGCTTTCTTT.